The 25 T cell receptor beta chains reported below all come from one sample, sequenced in a study of blood T cell repertoires in COVID-19 (TCRdb year 2020). The library relied on the immunoSEQ multiplex PCR assay. In its TCRdb copy, this immuneACCESS table keeps in-frame sequences only and misses some clones. Where compared with another copy, unresolved V genes explain less than half of these, and the others have no known cause. The sample includes about 270,000 clones, with around 90% observed a single time. The ten largest clonotypes hold 2% to 2.5% of the sample. The sample comprised PBMCs or T cells enriched from blood (not recorded which). The receptors shown here come from a woman aged 40 to 50 with acute COVID-19.

The chain couples TRBV2 to TRBJ1-5; possibly TRBD1 for D (5 bases). This CDR3 contains 15 residues. The germline gives CDR1 SNHLY, CDR2 FYNNEI. Trimming took off 1 base at V and 3 bases at J, with 10 bases between the two ends. Written as DNA, the CDR3 is TGTGCCAGCAGTGAAGAGGCCAGGGCCAATCAGCCCCAGCATTTT. Residues: CASSEEARANQPQHF.

The rearrangement links TRBV5-1 to TRBJ1-5; tentatively, D is TRBD1 (6 bases). This CDR3 has 14 residues. Germline loops: CDR1 SGHRS, CDR2 YFSETQ. V lost 4 bases, J lost 0 bases, and 8 bases lay in between. Written as DNA, the CDR3 is TGCGCCAGCAGCGAACAGGGTAGCAATCAGCCCCAGCATTTT. This gives the protein CASSEQGSNQPQHF.

The rearrangement uses TRBV7-3 and TRBJ2-1; 8 bases line up with TRBD2. This CDR3 region has 15 residues. The germline V gene encodes CDR1 SGHTA and CDR2 FQGTGA. The junction had 8 bases not matched to a gene; V was cut back by 2 bases and J by 8 bases. CDR3 residues: CASSLRGGPTDEQFF. The DNA for the CDR3 is TGTGCCAGCAGCTTACGGGGGGGCCCTACGGATGAGCAGTTCTTC.

The J gene is TRBJ2-6, the V gene TRBV5-1, with D hard to call. CDR3 length equals 14 residues. In germline, CDR1 is SGHRS, CDR2 YFSETQ. Deletions cut 6 bases from V and 2 bases from J, with 9 bases between. The CDR3 sequence: CASTSTAGANVLTF. The CDR3 DNA sequence: TGCGCCAGCACGTCGACTGCTGGGGCCAACGTCCTGACTTTC.

The chain couples TRBV9 to TRBJ1-6, with D uncertain. The CDR3 spans 14 residues. Trimming cost V 0 bases and J 10 bases, with 11 bases left between them. Germline V CDR1 and CDR2: SGDLS, YYNGEE. The CDR3 DNA reads as TGTGCCAGCAGCGTAGCTCTACAGTGGTCACCCCTCCACTTT. Translated: CASSVALQWSPLHF.

The V and J genes are TRBV2 and TRBJ1-1; D is possibly TRBD1 (6 bases). The CDR3 has 13 amino acids. Germline CDR1 and CDR2: SNHLY and FYNNEI. Trimming stripped 5 bases from V and 5 bases from J, with 12 bases between. This CDR3 reads CASSTGKWTEAFF. The CDR3 DNA reads as TGTGCCAGCAGTACAGGGAAGTGGACTGAAGCTTTCTTT.

The chain uses TRBV7-2 and TRBJ2-7, with D perhaps matching TRBD2 (6 bases). CDR1 is SGHTA, CDR2 FQGNSA, per germline. V was trimmed by 3 bases and J by 7 bases, leaving 13 bases between them. This CDR3 spans 13 amino acids. CDR3 in amino acids: CASSFQPEGEQYF. In DNA, the CDR3 is TGTGCCAGCAGCTTCCAACCGGAGGGGGAGCAGTACTTC.

Turning to this clone: In the same sample, other DNA sequences code for this CDR3. This rearrangement joins TRBV18 to TRBJ2-5, with 8 bases lining up with TRBD1. V shed 3 bases, J shed 5 bases, and the junction held 5 bases outside the gene matches. The CDR3 extends over 14 amino acids. Germline values: CDR1 KGHSH, CDR2 LQKENI. The DNA of the CDR3 is TGTGCCAGCTCACCCCGGACAGGGAGGGAGACCCAGTACTTC. Its protein product is CASSPRTGRETQYF.

This sequence joins TRBV11-3 and TRBJ1-1; tentatively, D is TRBD1 (6 bases). From germline, CDR1 is SGHNT and CDR2 YENEEA. There are 15 residues in the CDR3. The V end was cut by 5 bases, the J end by 5 bases, with 18 bases between. The CDR3 DNA reads TGTGCCAGCAGCCCCGCCTTTGGGGGCTCAACTGAAGCTTTCTTT. It yields the protein CASSPAFGGSTEAFF.

The chain couples TRBV5-6 to TRBJ2-6; D gene ambiguous. V shed 4 bases and J shed 4 bases, with 6 bases lying between them. Germline V gives CDR1 SGHDT, CDR2 YYEEEE. This CDR3 comprises 13 residues. CDR3 region: CASSIRGANVLTF. For the CDR3, the DNA is TGTGCCAGCAGCATTAGAGGGGCCAACGTCCTGACTTTC.

V gene TRBV7-2 combines with J gene TRBJ2-3, with TRBD2 identical over 7 bases. There are 15 residues in the CDR3. V dropped 4 bases and J dropped 1; count of bases not matched to a gene: 5. Germline V CDR1 and CDR2: SGHTA, FQGNSA. CDR3 nucleotide sequence: TGTGCCAGCAGCTACAGCGGGATGGGCACAGATACGCAGTATTTT. Its protein is CASSYSGMGTDTQYF.

The V and J genes are TRBV28 and TRBJ1-2; no definite D call. V was shortened by 7 bases and J by 5 bases, with 26 bases between the two germline ends. Germline loops: CDR1 MDHEN, CDR2 SYDVKM. The CDR3 is 17 residues long. CDR3 loop: CASIPFWETGPFYGYTF. The CDR3, as DNA: TGTGCCAGCATTCCTTTTTGGGAGACCGGGCCCTTTTATGGCTACACCTTC.

CDR3 DNA sequence: TGTGCCAGCAGCGTAAAATCGGGGGGGGCCGCTCGGGATACGCAGTATTTT. Its protein product is CASSVKSGGAARDTQYF. This chain connects TRBV9 to TRBJ2-3, with 8 bases that match TRBD2. Germline assignment: CDR1 SGDLS and CDR2 YYNGEE. With 1 base clipped from V and 6 bases from J, the junction kept 13 bases outside the gene matches. The CDR3 extends over 17 amino acids.

This clone was observed a single time. The J gene is TRBJ2-1, the V gene TRBV5-1; a possible D gene is TRBD1 (5 bases). Trimming shortened V by 0 bases and J by 0 bases, and 7 bases separated the two germline ends. CDR1 and CDR2 from the germline V gene are SGHRS and YFSETQ. CDR3 length equals 15 residues. In nucleotides, the CDR3 is TGCGCCAGCAGCTTGGGACAGAGCTCCTACAATGAGCAGTTCTTC. This codes for CASSLGQSSYNEQFF.

The genes are TRBV28 and TRBJ1-6, with 8 bases identical to TRBD1. This CDR3 comprises 14 residues. Trimming took 10 bases from V and 5 from J; bases not matched to a gene: 7. Germline-derived CDR1 and CDR2 are MDHEN and SYDVKM. The CDR3: CATRGQGNNSPLHF. The CDR3 DNA reads as TGTGCCACCAGGGGGCAGGGGAATAATTCACCCCTCCACTTT. Drawing the rest from reference TRBV28 and TRBJ1-6, the complete variable domain is DVKVTQSSRYLVKRTGEKVFLECVQDMDHENMFWYRQDPGLGLRLIYFSYDVKMKEKGDIPEGYSVSREKKERFSLILESASTNQTSMYLCATRGQGNNSPLHFGNGTRLTVT.

This chain joins TRBV27 and TRBJ1-2; no clear D gene. CDR3 length: 14 residues. Germline V CDR1 and CDR2: MNHEY, SMNVEV (reference sequence). The V gene lost 5 bases and the J gene lost 1 base, with 11 bases spanning the gap. The CDR3 coding sequence is TGTGCCAGCAGTCCTCGGACTAATAACTATGGCTACACCTTC. Residues: CASSPRTNNYGYTF.

V and J are TRBV7-9 and TRBJ2-1; 16 bases agree with TRBD2. The ends lost 10 bases at V and 7 bases at J; junction bases unmatched: 13. This CDR3 has 17 amino acids. CDR1 is SEHNR, CDR2 FQNEAQ, per germline (reference sequence). CDR3 loop: CAITGTSGGAGENEQFF. The CDR3 DNA reads as TGTGCCATTACCGGGACTAGCGGGGGGGCTGGCGAGAATGAGCAGTTCTTC.

This sequence joins TRBV3-1 (or the pseudogene TRBV3-2) and TRBJ1-1; D unresolved. Per the germline V gene, CDR1 is LGHDT and CDR2 is YNNKEL (reference sequence). This CDR3 has 15 residues. With 4 bases removed from V and 1 base from J, the gap between germline ends came to 13 bases. This chain's CDR3 is CASSRRSVSNTEAFF. The CDR3 DNA reads as TGTGCCAGCAGCCGACGCAGCGTCTCGAACACTGAAGCTTTCTTT.

The chain joins TRBV27 to TRBJ2-1; TRBD2 matches at 9 bases. V dropped 7 bases and J dropped 1; count of bases not matched to a gene: 2. Germline V lookup: CDR1 MNHEY, CDR2 SMNVEV (reference sequence). CDR3 length equals 14 residues. The CDR3 region has the DNA TGTGCCAGCACTAGCGGGGCATCCTACAATGAGCAGTTCTTC. Translating it yields CASTSGASYNEQFF.

The chain has TRBV14 and TRBJ2-1; the D is unclear. The CDR3 consists of 13 residues. The germline CDR1 and CDR2 sequences are SGHDN and FVKESK. V was cut by 0 bases and J by 4 bases, with 4 bases left in between. For the CDR3, the DNA is TGTGCCAGCAGCCAAGACTCGTACAATGAGCAGTTCTTC. Translating it yields CASSQDSYNEQFF.

This rearrangement joins TRBV5-5 to TRBJ1-3; the D is unclear. CDR1 and CDR2 from the germline V gene are SGHKS and YYEKEE (reference sequence). This CDR3 is 15 amino acids long. Trimming took off 0 bases at V and 3 bases at J, with 10 bases between the two ends. The CDR3 loop is CASSLASAGGNTIYF. The CDR3 DNA is TGTGCCAGCAGCTTGGCTAGCGCAGGTGGAAACACCATATATTTT. The full variable domain, in which reference TRBV5-5 and TRBJ1-3 provide the parts outside the CDR3, is DAGVTQSPTHLIKTRGQQVTLRCSPISGHKSVSWYQQVLGQGPQFIFQYYEKEERGRGNFPDRFSARQFPNYSSELNVNALLLGDSALYLCASSLASAGGNTIYFGEGSWLTVV.

The V gene is TRBV29-1, the J gene TRBJ1-2, with D possibly being TRBD1 (6 bases). CDR3 length: 10 residues. Germline CDR1 is SQVTM and CDR2 is ANQGSEA. The V and J ends lost 8 bases and 6 bases respectively, with 10 bases between them. CDR3 DNA sequence: TGCAGCACGGACAGAGATGGCTACACCTTC. It yields the protein CSTDRDGYTF.

This clone has just a few counts. This rearrangement joins TRBV10-3 to TRBJ1-6; D unclear. V gave up 3 bases and J gave up 11 bases, with 11 bases separating them. CDR3 size: 13 residues. Germline-derived CDR1 and CDR2 are ENHRY and SYGVKD. The CDR3 coding sequence is TGTGCCATCAGTGACGGCTTCGGGACACCCCTCCACTTT. Translation gives CAISDGFGTPLHF.

The chain couples TRBV5-1 to TRBJ2-7, with D possibly TRBD2 on 5 matching bases. The CDR3 loop spans 14 amino acids. CDR1 SGHRS and CDR2 YFSETQ come from the germline V gene. The V and J ends lost 7 bases and 2 bases respectively, with 16 bases between them. CDR3 in amino acids: CASGTGFGPYEQYF. The CDR3 DNA reads as TGCGCCAGCGGCACGGGATTTGGTCCCTACGAGCAGTACTTC.

This chain links TRBV9 with TRBJ2-7, with D tentatively TRBD2 (5 bases). Germline V gives CDR1 SGDLS, CDR2 YYNGEE. Trimming left V 0 bases short and J 2 bases short, with 12 bases between. This CDR3 spans 15 amino acids. The CDR3 here is CASSVAAGLTYEQYF. The CDR3 nucleotides read TGTGCCAGCAGCGTAGCGGCGGGCCTGACCTACGAGCAGTACTTC.